Each of the 9 T cell receptor beta chains below was sequenced from the same sample in a study of beta chain features in type 1 diabetes. The investigators reverse transcribed all of the isolated RNA, so they sequenced expressed TCRB transcripts. Only in-frame clones appear in the TCRdb table, and some are missing; sequencing was by immunoSEQ multiplex PCR. The sample carries 120,000 to 150,000 clones, 6.9% recorded once. Input material: central memory CD4+ T cells from blood. The receptors shown here come from a woman aged 25 to 39 in good health.

This clone was detected a few times. The genes are TRBV14 and TRBJ1-4; 10 bases line up with TRBD1. This CDR3 region has 16 residues. The germline gives CDR1 SGHDN, CDR2 FVKESK. Trimming removed 4 bases from V and 8 bases from J; junction bases left unmatched: 10. The CDR3 spells CASSPIYDRGREKLFF. DNA of the CDR3: TGTGCCAGCAGCCCAATCTACGACAGGGGGCGAGAAAAACTGTTTTTT.

The genes are TRBV7-2 and TRBJ1-5; D gene uncertain. Looked up from germline, CDR1 is SGHTA and CDR2 is FQGNSA. With 4 bases removed from V and 4 bases from J, the gap between germline ends came to 5 bases. This CDR3 region has 12 residues. CDR3 sequence: CASSSLNQPQHF. The CDR3 coding sequence is TGTGCCAGCAGCTCTTTAAATCAGCCCCAGCATTTT.

This clone has just a few counts. The chain joins TRBV7-2 to TRBJ1-2; TRBD1 matches 9 bases. This CDR3 has 15 residues. The junction had 9 bases not matched to a gene; V was cut back by 3 bases and J by 7 bases. The germline gives CDR1 SGHTA, CDR2 FQGNSA. CDR3 residues: CASSLNRDRVAGYTF. In DNA form, the CDR3 reads TGTGCCAGCAGCTTGAACCGGGACAGGGTTGCTGGCTACACCTTC. Based on the CDR3 plus reference TRBV7-2 and TRBJ1-2, the full variable domain is GAGVSQSPSNKVTEKGKDVELRCDPISGHTALYWYRQSLGQGLEFLIYFQGNSAPDKSGLPSDRFSAERTGGSVSTLTIQRTQQEDSAVYLCASSLNRDRVAGYTFGSGTRLTVV.

V and J are TRBV11-2 and TRBJ2-5, with 9 bases identical to TRBD1. CDR1 and CDR2 (germline): SGHAT, FQNNGV. The CDR3 runs 15 residues. The V gene end was trimmed by 5 bases and the J gene end by 5 bases; junction bases not matched to a gene: 9. In DNA, the CDR3 is TGTGCCAGCAGCCCCTGGACAGGGGAGGATGAGACCCAGTACTTC. Its protein is CASSPWTGEDETQYF. The variable domain in full, with the rest retrieved from reference TRBV11-2 and TRBJ2-5, is EAGVAQSPRYKIIEKRQSVAFWCNPISGHATLYWYQQILGQGPKLLIQFQNNGVVDDSQLPKDRFSAERLKGVDSTLKIQPAKLEDSAVYLCASSPWTGEDETQYFGPGTRLLVL.

The sample holds many counts of this clone. This chain connects TRBV30 to TRBJ1-5; maybe TRBD1 (5 bases). The length of the CDR3 is 15 residues. Germline V lookup: CDR1 GTSNPN, CDR2 SVGIG (reference sequence). The ends were cut back, 1 base at V and 3 bases at J, with 13 bases in the middle. The CDR3 DNA sequence: TGTGCCTGGAGTGAGACGACAGCTTACAATCAGCCCCAGCATTTT. Translation gives CAWSETTAYNQPQHF.

The table lists this clone with a few counts. The genes are TRBV7-2 and TRBJ2-1, with 9 bases aligning to TRBD2. Trimming took 4 bases from V and 5 from J; bases not matched to a gene: 3. Germline loops: CDR1 SGHTA, CDR2 FQGNSA. There are 14 residues in the CDR3. CDR3 in DNA: TGTGCCAGCAGCTGGACTAGCGCTGACAATGAGCAGTTCTTC. Translating gives CASSWTSADNEQFF.

The chain carries TRBV2 and TRBJ2-7, with D unclear. CDR1 SNHLY and CDR2 FYNNEI come from the germline V gene. V was trimmed by 4 bases and J by 2 bases, leaving 9 bases between them. This CDR3 is 13 amino acids long. The chain's CDR3 is CASSGQDTYEQYF. The DNA for the CDR3 is TGTGCCAGCAGTGGTCAGGATACCTACGAGCAGTACTTC.

This clone was observed a few times. The V and J genes are TRBV28 and TRBJ2-3; D perhaps matches TRBD1 (5 bases). With 5 bases removed from V and 7 bases from J, the gap between germline ends came to 10 bases. This CDR3 contains 12 residues. The germline V gene has CDR1 MDHEN and CDR2 SYDVKM. CDR3 nucleotide sequence: TGTGCCAGCAGTCCGACAGTAAATACGCAGTATTTT. The encoded protein is CASSPTVNTQYF.

This clone has a handful of counts. V is TRBV2 and J is TRBJ1-2; 9 positions match TRBD1. The junction had 5 bases not matched to a gene; V was cut back by 8 bases and J by 4 bases. The CDR3 contains 13 residues. Germline-derived CDR1 and CDR2 are SNHLY and FYNNEI. The CDR3 DNA sequence: TGTGCCAGCCGACAGGGGGAGGGCTATGGCTACACCTTC. It encodes CASRQGEGYGYTF.